Presented here are 2 T cell receptor beta chains from one specimen sequenced in a study of CD8 T cells in Susac syndrome. RNA in amounts of roughly 0.5 to 1 ug was reverse transcribed with random hexamers. Using its own MiXCR run on the immunoSEQ multiplex PCR reads, TCRdb lists one record per CDR3 protein. The sample yields some 200,000 distinct CDR3 sequences, over 75% seen once. Sequenced sample: CD4+ T cells from PBMCs. These receptors all come from a human donor with Susac syndrome.

The rearrangement uses TRBV5-1 and TRBJ1-6, with 8 bases aligning to TRBD1. CDR3 length: 16 amino acids. Trimming removed 4 bases from V and 5 bases from J; junction bases left unmatched: 8. CDR1 and CDR2 from the germline V gene are SGHRS and YFSETQ. The CDR3 DNA sequence: TGCGCCAGCAGCCACCAAGGACAGGGAAATAATTCACCCCTCCACTTT. The encoded protein is CASSHQGQGNNSPLHF.

The chain combines TRBV1 with TRBJ2-1; the table's D call, TRBD2, was not checked against the DNA. TRBV1 is designated a pseudogene. The CDR3 has 16 amino acids. CDR3 DNA sequence: TGCACCAGCAGCCGGGAGAGCGGGAGGGCCCACAATGAGCAGTTCTTC. Translating it yields CTSSRESGRAHNEQFF.